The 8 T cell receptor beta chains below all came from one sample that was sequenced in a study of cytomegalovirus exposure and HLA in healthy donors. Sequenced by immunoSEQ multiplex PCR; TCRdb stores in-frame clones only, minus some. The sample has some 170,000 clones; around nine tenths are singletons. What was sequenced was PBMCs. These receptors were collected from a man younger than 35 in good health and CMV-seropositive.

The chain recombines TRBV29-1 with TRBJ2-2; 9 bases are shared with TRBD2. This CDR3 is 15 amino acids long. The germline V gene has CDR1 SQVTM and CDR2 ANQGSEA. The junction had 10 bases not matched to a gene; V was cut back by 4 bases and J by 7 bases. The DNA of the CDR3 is TGCAGCGTTGCGTGGCGGGGGGGCCTGGTCGGGGAGCTGTTTTTT. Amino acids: CSVAWRGGLVGELFF.

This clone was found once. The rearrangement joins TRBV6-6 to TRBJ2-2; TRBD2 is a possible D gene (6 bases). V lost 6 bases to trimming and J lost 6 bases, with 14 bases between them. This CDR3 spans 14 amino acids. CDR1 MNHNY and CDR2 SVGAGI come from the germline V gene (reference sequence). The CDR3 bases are TGTGCCAGCAGCCATCGTTGGGGGGCCGGGGAGCTGTTTTTT. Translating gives CASSHRWGAGELFF.

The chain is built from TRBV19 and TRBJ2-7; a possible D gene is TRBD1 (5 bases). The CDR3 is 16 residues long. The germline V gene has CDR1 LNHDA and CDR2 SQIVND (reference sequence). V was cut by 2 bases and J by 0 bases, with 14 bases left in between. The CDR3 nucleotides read TGTGCCAGTAGTATACGGACATTGGATAGCTCCTACGAGCAGTACTTC. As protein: CASSIRTLDSSYEQYF.

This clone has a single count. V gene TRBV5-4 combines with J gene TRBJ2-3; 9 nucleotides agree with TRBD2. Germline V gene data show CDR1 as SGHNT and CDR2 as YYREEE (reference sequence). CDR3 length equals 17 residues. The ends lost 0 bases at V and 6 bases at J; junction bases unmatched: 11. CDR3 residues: CASSLALAGTMADTQYF. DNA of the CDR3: TGTGCCAGCAGCTTGGCGCTAGCGGGAACTATGGCTGATACGCAGTATTTT.

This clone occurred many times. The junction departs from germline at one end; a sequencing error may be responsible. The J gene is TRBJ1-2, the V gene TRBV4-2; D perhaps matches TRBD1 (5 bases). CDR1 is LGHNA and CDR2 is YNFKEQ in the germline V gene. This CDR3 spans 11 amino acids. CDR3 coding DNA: TGTGCCAGCAGCCAAGATGGGGCATTCTTCTTC. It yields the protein CASSQDGAFFF.

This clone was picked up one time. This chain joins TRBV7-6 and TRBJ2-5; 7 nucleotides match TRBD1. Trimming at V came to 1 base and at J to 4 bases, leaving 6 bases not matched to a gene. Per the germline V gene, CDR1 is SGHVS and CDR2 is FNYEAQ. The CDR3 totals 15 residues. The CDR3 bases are TGTGCCAGCAGCTTAGGGAAGGGGGCGTTAGAGACCCAGTACTTC. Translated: CASSLGKGALETQYF. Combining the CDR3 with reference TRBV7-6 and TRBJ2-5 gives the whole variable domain GAGVSQSPRYKVTKRGQDVALRCDPISGHVSLYWYRQALGQGPEFLTYFNYEAQQDKSGLPNDRFSAERPEGSISTLTIQRTEQRDSAMYRCASSLGKGALETQYFGPGTRLLVL.

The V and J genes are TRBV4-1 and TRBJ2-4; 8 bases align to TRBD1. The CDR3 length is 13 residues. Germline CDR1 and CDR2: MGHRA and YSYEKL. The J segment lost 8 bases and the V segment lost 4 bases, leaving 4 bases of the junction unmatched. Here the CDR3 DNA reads TGCGCCAGCAGCCCCCCGGGACAGGACATTCAGTACTTC. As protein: CASSPPGQDIQYF.

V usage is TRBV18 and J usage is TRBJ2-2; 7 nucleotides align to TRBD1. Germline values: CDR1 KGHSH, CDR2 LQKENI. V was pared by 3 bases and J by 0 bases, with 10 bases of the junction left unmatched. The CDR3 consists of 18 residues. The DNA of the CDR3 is TGTGCCAGCTCACCGTTTCCGGGACAGCGCGCGAACACCGGGGAGCTGTTTTTT. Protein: CASSPFPGQRANTGELFF.